The clone carrying this TCR beta chain was seen repeatedly, ten times or more. As yet, its antigen is unknown. The source of the sample is a study of T-cell reconstitution after alpha-beta-depleted transplantation in children. Study-wide points: Reports say that about two months after transplant, the alpha-beta T cells came out of several hundred graft clones that had expanded.

Preparing the TCRbeta library involved the use of unique molecular identifiers. TCRdb processed the PCR reads anew with MiXCR; each CDR3 protein has one entry. The sample lists 580,000 or so distinct CDR3 sequences, more than 20% occurring once. The CDR3 loop spans 15 amino acids. Germline CDR1 and CDR2: SGHRS and YFSETQ. V lost 4 bases, J lost 0 bases, and 12 bases lay in between. V and J are TRBV5-1 and TRBJ2-3, with TRBD2 as a possible D gene (6 bases). The starting material was PBMCs, mostly from graft donor cells, obtained 360 days after TCRalphabeta/CD19-depleted stem cell transplant. This clonotype was sampled from a boy less than two years old who had a stem cell transplant for acute myeloid leukemia, so the T cells may come from the graft donor. The CDR3 bases are TGCGCCAGCAGCCCGGGACTTATGAGCACAGATACGCAGTATTTT. Amino acid sequence: CASSPGLMSTDTQYF.